The table lists the clone carrying this T cell receptor (beta chain) with a few counts. The antigen remains undetermined. Germline CDR1 is DFQATT and CDR2 is SNEGSKA (reference sequence). The CDR3 length is 15 residues. Trimming took off 0 bases at V and 2 bases at J, with 13 bases between the two ends. This sample was taken from a study of identical twins. Study-wide points: The study found excess low generation probability among twin-shared out-of-frame alpha sequences.

TCRdb recomputed calls from the 5' RACE reads with MiXCR, one row per CDR3 protein. Among under 300,000 distinct CDR3 sequences listed, roughly 7.1% were seen once. Everyone who gave samples was a healthy Caucasian. These data were also filed under a second study, of T cells expressing NK-cell markers. This second study notes: It was from sorted CD3+CD56+NKG2C+, CD3+CD56+NKG2C- and CD3+CD56-NKG2C+ T cells that TCR beta repertoires came. Several of the donors carried dominant NKG2C+ clonotypes that took up 1.0-7.0% of their CD8+ T cells.

The receptor was isolated from a woman in her late teens or twenties in good health. Sample: CD8+ T cells sorted from blood. The chain employs TRBV20-1 and TRBJ1-2, with TRBD1 as a possible D gene (5 bases). CDR3 coding DNA: TGCAGTGCTAGAGAAATAGGGGTAGGAAACTATGGCTACACCTTC. Protein sequence: CSAREIGVGNYGYTF.